The present entry profiles one TCR beta chain with its context. The antigen it recognizes is unknown. Germline and junction disagree at one end, which may indicate a read error. Participants in the prospective study were aged about 18 to 95 years, lived in under 30 United States geographic areas, and enrolled through a virtual design. In the prospective study, cohorts were assigned on the basis of participant-reported clinical history obtained from a screening survey and a study questionnaire. Mobile phlebotomists in the prospective study collected whole blood, serum and a nasopharyngeal or oropharyngeal swab from every participant. Over an approximately 2-month period, participants in the prospective study had the option of providing additional blood draws and questionnaires. Blood samples from the prospective study were shipped frozen or at room temperature prior to DNA extraction. TCRbeta CDR3 regions were amplified from genomic DNA using the immunoSEQ Assay, a bias-controlled multiplex PCR. Turning to the authors' computational methods: Within the assay, amplification of reference gene primers was used to estimate how many nucleated cells each sample contained. To quantify the absolute abundance of each unique TCRbeta CDR3 rearrangement, sequence reads were collapsed and filtered. For each sample, productive Simpson clonality was calculated as the square root of Simpson's diversity index over productive rearrangements. Held by TCRdb, this immuneACCESS table contains in-frame sequences only and omits some clones. Under half of the omission traces to an unresolved V gene where checked; the cause of the rest is unknown. That table is the source of V, J and clone size, and D and trimming were worked out from the DNA. The sample contains over 250,000 clones, around nine tenths of them found a single time. The ten largest clones capture over 2% of the sample.

The sample is drawn from a study of blood T cell repertoires in COVID-19 (dated by TCRdb to about 2020). At the level of the whole study: ImmuneRACE Cohort 3 recovered participants were defined by two consecutive negative NP/OP PCR tests, healthcare professional clearance, or symptom resolution. Where HLA class I and class II types were available, the types were taken from metadata supplied by the sample provider, not from assay-based typing. The sample metadata nearly always contained a de-identified subject ID, COVID-19 status, age in years and sex. The dataset comprised deeply sampled blood TCRbeta repertoires from subjects exposed to, actively infected with, or recovered from COVID-19. The repertoires were made available in a free public database intended to serve as a resource for research on the immune response to SARS-CoV-2. Samples were obtained from the ongoing ImmuneRACE study (first 160 participants) and from 1,254 subjects provided by 6 global collaborators. The prospective study material was composed of cDNA or gDNA derived from T cells, B-cell-depleted T cells, or PBMCs. Samples covering the acute and convalescent phases of COVID-19 were provided by collaborators in the United States, Italy and Spain.

What the research found in general, with its limitations: The quantity of clinical and demographic metadata differed by source and by participant and was supplied without curation.

CDR1 and CDR2, looked up from the germline V gene (reference sequence), are SSHAT and FNYEAQ. From the cysteine up to the phenylalanine, the CDR3 has a length of 15 residues. Only the CDR3 region is kept as DNA, spanning 45 bases read in frame from base 1. The sequenced material came from PBMCs or T cells enriched from blood (not recorded which). This clonotype was obtained from a woman aged 55-70 years in a cohort exposed to, infected with or recovered from COVID-19 (not recorded which). The chain employs TRBV7-7 and TRBJ2-5, with 10 middle bases fitting TRBD1. The DNA is TGTGCTAGCAGCCCCGGGACAGGGGCGGGGGAGACCCAGTACTTC. This is translated as CASSPGTGAGETQYF.